This TCR beta chain came from a study of shared clonotypes between healthy human individuals. CD45RO negativity and positive selection for CCR7 defined naive CD8 cells, a population that excluded terminally differentiated effector memory CD45RA+ cells. Method: immunoSEQ multiplex PCR; TCRdb's copy keeps in-frame clones and lacks some. The sample records some 740,000 clones, 92% being singletons. V was trimmed by 6 bases and J by 1 base, leaving 12 bases between them. Germline assignment: CDR1 SEHNR and CDR2 FQNEAQ (reference sequence). The CDR3 is 14 residues long. Sequencing was performed on naive CD8+ T cells sorted from blood. This chain connects TRBV7-9 to TRBJ2-5; D ambiguous. The sequence was obtained from a man aged 30 to 45 in good health. This CDR3 reads CASRGPGGQETQYF. DNA of the CDR3: TGTGCCAGCAGAGGCCCGGGTGGCCAAGAGACCCAGTACTTC.